The present T cell receptor (beta chain) was sequenced within a study of blood T cell repertoires in COVID-19. The germline CDR1 and CDR2 sequences are LNHDA and SQIVND (reference sequence). This CDR3 comprises 16 residues. V lost 5 bases, J lost 0 bases, and 11 bases lay in between. Participant ages covered roughly 18 to 89 years across about 25 US areas. Participants' own reports of clinical history determined their cohort assignment. Clones were read by immunoSEQ multiplex PCR, and TCRdb kept only the in-frame ones, dropping some. Of 150,000 to 200,000 clones in the sample, around 80% were seen once.

The sequence came from a woman aged 45-65 years with acute COVID-19. The chain joins TRBV19 to TRBJ1-6; D not certain. The sample taken for sequencing was PBMCs or T cells enriched from blood (not recorded which). CDR3 residues: CASSAQVSSYNSPLHF. CDR3 DNA sequence: TGTGCCAGTAGTGCCCAGGTTAGCTCCTATAATTCACCCCTCCACTTT.